The clone carrying this TCR beta chain was recorded at least ten times. Its antigen remains unidentified. V shed 0 bases and J 3 bases; nucleotides not matched to a gene: 10. The germline CDR1 and CDR2 sequences are MNHEY and SVGAGI. This CDR3 spans 17 amino acids. The sample originates from a study of T-cell memory formation after mild COVID-19. Study observations and caveats: Later expanders leaned CD4+, whereas day 15 to 85 contracting clones were balanced CD4/CD8.

Each CDR3 protein is one row after TCRdb ran MiXCR on the 5' RACE reads. The sample has 250,000 or so distinct CDR3 sequences; over 15% are singletons. This clonotype was sampled from a man between 18 and 29 years old who had mild COVID-19 (a few samples of this study predate the infection). Cell type and time point are not known. The V and J genes are TRBV6-5 and TRBJ1-1, with 7 bases fitting TRBD1. The sample taken for sequencing was PBMCs or a T cell subset sorted from them (not recorded which). CDR3 residues: CASSYSGPQGVYTEAFF. CDR3 nucleotide sequence: TGTGCCAGCAGTTACTCGGGCCCCCAGGGGGTATACACTGAAGCTTTCTTT.